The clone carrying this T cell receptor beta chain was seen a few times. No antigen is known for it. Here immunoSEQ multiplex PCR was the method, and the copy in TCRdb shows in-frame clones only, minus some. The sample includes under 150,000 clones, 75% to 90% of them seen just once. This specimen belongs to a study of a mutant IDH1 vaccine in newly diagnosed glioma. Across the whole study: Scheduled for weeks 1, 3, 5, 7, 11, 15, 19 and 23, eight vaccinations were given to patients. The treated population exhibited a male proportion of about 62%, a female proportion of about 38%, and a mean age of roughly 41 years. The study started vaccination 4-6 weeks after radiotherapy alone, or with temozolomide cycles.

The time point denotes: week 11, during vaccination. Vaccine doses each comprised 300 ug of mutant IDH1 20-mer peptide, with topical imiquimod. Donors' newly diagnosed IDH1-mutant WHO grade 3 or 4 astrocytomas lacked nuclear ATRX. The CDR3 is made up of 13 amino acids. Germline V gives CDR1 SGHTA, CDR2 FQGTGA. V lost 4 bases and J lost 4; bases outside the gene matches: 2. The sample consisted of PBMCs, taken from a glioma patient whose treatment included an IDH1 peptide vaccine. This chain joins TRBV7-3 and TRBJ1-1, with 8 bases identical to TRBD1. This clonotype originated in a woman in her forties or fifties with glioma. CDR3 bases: TGTGCCAGCAGCTATACAGGGGGCACTGAAGCTTTCTTT. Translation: CASSYTGGTEAFF.